This record covers a single T cell receptor beta chain. The antigen remains undetermined. This sample was included in a study of OX40 agonist ivuxolimab in advanced cancers. Study in general: Two patients with cutaneous melanoma and one with hepatocellular carcinoma, three in total, showed partial responses. General study results and limits: Clonal expansion was seen in CD4+ and CD8+ blood T cells by week 6 at 0.1 to 3.0 mg/kg.

The method was immunoSEQ multiplex PCR; TCRdb's version includes in-frame clones alone and lacks a portion of them. The sample records roughly 60,000 clones, approximately 90% being singletons. Trimming removed 6 bases at V and 2 bases at J, with 10 bases between. CDR3 size: 13 residues. CDR1 MRHNA and CDR2 SNTAGT come from the germline V gene. The rearrangement joins TRBV6-4 to TRBJ1-1, with a possible D match to TRBD1 (5 bases). Sequencing was performed on CD4+ or CD8+ T cells sorted from blood, taken in a trial of the OX40 agonist ivuxolimab. The receptor was derived from an adult with an advanced solid tumor such as melanoma, head and neck, liver or kidney cancer. CDR3 amino acids: CASREDRNTEAFF. DNA of the CDR3: TGTGCCAGCAGAGAAGACAGAAACACTGAAGCTTTCTTT.